The rows below give T cell receptor beta chains drawn from one sample of a study of neurological immune-mediated disorders. MiXCR, applied by TCRdb to the 5' RACE reads, yields one record per CDR3 protein. This table has about 60,000 distinct CDR3 sequences, about 4% appearing once. The sample taken for sequencing was PBMCs. The source of these receptors is a man aged 50 to 59 with multiple sclerosis. CDR3s include the opening cysteine and the closing phenylalanine or tryptophan. The order of the fields is D gene, clone size, J gene, V gene, CDR3 DNA, CDR3 protein. The D gene is left open where the match is weak. Clone size is given for some rows only: seen once, a few or many times, or a class if the clone is expanded.

D gene: TRBD1; clone size: many; J gene: TRBJ2-3; V gene: TRBV15; CDR3 DNA: TGTGCCACCAAGGGGGACAGCCTCACAGATACGCAGTATTTT; CDR3 protein: CATKGDSLTDTQYF
D gene: NA; clone size: many; J gene: TRBJ2-7; V gene: TRBV2; CDR3 DNA: TGTGCCATTCCGGCCAGCAGCTCCTACGAGCAGTACTTC; CDR3 protein: CAIPASSSYEQYF
D gene: NA; clone size: many; J gene: TRBJ1-2; V gene: TRBV5-1; CDR3 DNA: TGCGCCAGCAGCTTGGCCCTCTCGGACGGCTATGGCTACACCTTC; CDR3 protein: CASSLALSDGYGYTF
D gene: NA; clone size: many; J gene: TRBJ2-5; V gene: TRBV4-1; CDR3 DNA: TGCGCCAGCAGCCGACGGGAAAACGGGGAGACCCAGTACTTC; CDR3 protein: CASSRRENGETQYF
D gene: NA; clone size: few; J gene: TRBJ2-5; V gene: TRBV11-3; CDR3 DNA: TGTGCCAGCAGCTCCTCCCCAACACTGGTTAGGGCCCAGTACTTC; CDR3 protein: CASSSSPTLVRAQYF
D gene: NA; clone size: many; J gene: TRBJ1-1; V gene: TRBV19; CDR3 DNA: TGTGCCAGTAGCGACTGGAAAGCTTTCTTT; CDR3 protein: CASSDWKAFF
D gene: TRBD2; clone size: many; J gene: TRBJ2-1; V gene: TRBV7-9; CDR3 DNA: TGTGCCAGCAGCACGGACAGCGGGGGCCCCTACAATGAGCAGTTCTTC; CDR3 protein: CASSTDSGGPYNEQFF
D gene: NA; clone size: many; J gene: TRBJ1-6; V gene: TRBV4-2; CDR3 DNA: TGTGCCAGCAGGGGGCCTACAGGAGATAATTCACCCCTCCACTTT; CDR3 protein: CASRGPTGDNSPLHF
D gene: NA; clone size: many; J gene: TRBJ1-6; V gene: TRBV28; CDR3 DNA: TGTGCCAGCAGCCCGTCGGACAGATCGGATTCACCCCTCCACTTT; CDR3 protein: CASSPSDRSDSPLHF
D gene: NA; clone size: once; J gene: TRBJ2-5; V gene: TRBV7-2; CDR3 DNA: TGTGCCAGCAGCTACAGACGGACCGAGACCCAGTACTTC; CDR3 protein: CASSYRRTETQYF
D gene: TRBD2; clone size: many; J gene: TRBJ2-7; V gene: TRBV20-1; CDR3 DNA: TGCAGTGCTAACAACCTATTTAGCGGGAGGCCCTCCTACGAGCAGTACTTC; CDR3 protein: CSANNLFSGRPSYEQYF
D gene: TRBD2; clone size: many; J gene: TRBJ2-1; V gene: TRBV5-1; CDR3 DNA: TGCGCCAGCAGAGGACTAGCGGGGGCTAATGAGCAGTTCTTC; CDR3 protein: CASRGLAGANEQFF
D gene: NA; clone size: many; J gene: TRBJ1-1; V gene: TRBV30; CDR3 DNA: TGTGCCTGGAGCGTAGGGGCTGAAGCTTTCTTT; CDR3 protein: CAWSVGAEAFF
D gene: TRBD2; clone size: NA; J gene: TRBJ2-3; V gene: TRBV29-1; CDR3 DNA: TGCAGCGTTACCGGGACTAGAAGCACAGATACGCAGTATTTT; CDR3 protein: CSVTGTRSTDTQYF
D gene: TRBD1; clone size: NA; J gene: TRBJ1-2; V gene: TRBV18; CDR3 DNA: TGTGCCAGCTCACCAAGCGAGACAGGGGGCGATGGCTACACCTTC; CDR3 protein: CASSPSETGGDGYTF
D gene: NA; clone size: many; J gene: TRBJ2-2; V gene: TRBV12-3/TRBV12-4; CDR3 DNA: TGTGCCAGCTTCCCTCTCGCGGGGGCCCCGAACACCGGGGAGCTGTTTTTT; CDR3 protein: CASFPLAGAPNTGELFF
D gene: NA; clone size: many; J gene: TRBJ2-5; V gene: TRBV5-1; CDR3 DNA: TGCGCCAGCAGCTTGGGTATTGGAGAGACCCAGTACTTC; CDR3 protein: CASSLGIGETQYF
D gene: NA; clone size: many; J gene: TRBJ2-2; V gene: TRBV20-1; CDR3 DNA: TGCAGTGCTAGGGGGGACGGTAACACCGGGGAGCTGTTTTTT; CDR3 protein: CSARGDGNTGELFF
D gene: TRBD1; clone size: many; J gene: TRBJ1-2; V gene: TRBV5-1; CDR3 DNA: TGCGCCAGCAGCCCGAACAGGGGGGAGAACTATGGCTACACCTTC; CDR3 protein: CASSPNRGENYGYTF
D gene: NA; clone size: many; J gene: TRBJ2-1; V gene: TRBV14; CDR3 DNA: TGTGCCAGCAGCCAAAGGGGGGGATATGAGCAGTTCTTC; CDR3 protein: CASSQRGGYEQFF
D gene: TRBD1; clone size: many; J gene: TRBJ1-2; V gene: TRBV6-5; CDR3 DNA: TGTGCCAGCAGGACAGGGGGATTCCTTAACTATGGCTACACCTTC; CDR3 protein: CASRTGGFLNYGYTF
D gene: NA; clone size: many; J gene: TRBJ2-3; V gene: TRBV20-1; CDR3 DNA: TGCAGTGCTAGACCCTCAGGGGTGGCAGATACGCAGTATTTT; CDR3 protein: CSARPSGVADTQYF
D gene: NA; clone size: many; J gene: TRBJ2-7; V gene: TRBV27; CDR3 DNA: TGTGCCAGCAGTTTGGGGGTATTCTACGAGCAGTACTTC; CDR3 protein: CASSLGVFYEQYF
D gene: NA; clone size: many; J gene: TRBJ2-1; V gene: TRBV7-8; CDR3 DNA: TGTGCCAGCAGAGTACTTGGACCCACCTACAATGAGCAGTTCTTC; CDR3 protein: CASRVLGPTYNEQFF
D gene: NA; clone size: many; J gene: TRBJ2-3; V gene: TRBV5-1; CDR3 DNA: TGCGCCAGCAGTTCGACCGCCGGGACTGGAGACACAGATACGCAGTATTTT; CDR3 protein: CASSSTAGTGDTDTQYF
D gene: NA; clone size: NA; J gene: TRBJ1-5; V gene: TRBV12-3/TRBV12-4; CDR3 DNA: TGTGCCAGCACTAGGGATAATAGCAATCAGCCCCAGCATTTT; CDR3 protein: CASTRDNSNQPQHF
D gene: TRBD1; clone size: many; J gene: TRBJ1-6; V gene: TRBV12-3/TRBV12-4; CDR3 DNA: TGTGCCAGCAGTCCGACAGGGGACTTGGATTCACCCCTCCACTTT; CDR3 protein: CASSPTGDLDSPLHF
D gene: NA; clone size: few; J gene: TRBJ1-5; V gene: TRBV20-1; CDR3 DNA: TGCAGTGCTAGAAGTCCAGAGGGTTTAATCAATCAGCCCCAGAATTTT; CDR3 protein: CSARSPEGLINQPQNF